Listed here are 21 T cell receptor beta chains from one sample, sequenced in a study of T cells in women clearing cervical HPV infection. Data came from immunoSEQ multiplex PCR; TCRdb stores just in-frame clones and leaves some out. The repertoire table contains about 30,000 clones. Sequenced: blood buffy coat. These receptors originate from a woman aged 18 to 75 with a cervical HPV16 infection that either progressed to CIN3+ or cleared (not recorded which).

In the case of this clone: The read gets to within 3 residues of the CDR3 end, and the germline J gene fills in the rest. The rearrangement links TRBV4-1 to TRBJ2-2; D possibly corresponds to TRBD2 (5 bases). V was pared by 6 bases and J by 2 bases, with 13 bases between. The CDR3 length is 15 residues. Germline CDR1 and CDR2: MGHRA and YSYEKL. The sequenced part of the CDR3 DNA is TGCGCCAGCAGGCCGAGAGGGCCAAACACCGGGGAG. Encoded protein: CASRPRGPNTGE. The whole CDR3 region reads CASRPRGPNTGELFF.

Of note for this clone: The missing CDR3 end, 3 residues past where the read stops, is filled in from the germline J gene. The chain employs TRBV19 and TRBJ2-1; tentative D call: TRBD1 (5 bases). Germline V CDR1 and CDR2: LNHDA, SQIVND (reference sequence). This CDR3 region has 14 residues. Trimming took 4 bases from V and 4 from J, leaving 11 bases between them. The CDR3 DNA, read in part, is TGTGCCAGTAGTAGGGTGGGGCCATACAATGAG. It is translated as CASSRVGPYNE. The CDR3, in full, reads CASSRVGPYNEQFF. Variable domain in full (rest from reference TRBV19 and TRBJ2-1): DGGITQSPKYLFRKEGQNVTLSCEQNLNHDAMYWYRQDPGQGLRLIYYSQIVNDFQKGDIAEGYSVSREKKESFPLTVTSAQKNPTAFYLCASSRVGPYNEQFFGPGTRLTVL.

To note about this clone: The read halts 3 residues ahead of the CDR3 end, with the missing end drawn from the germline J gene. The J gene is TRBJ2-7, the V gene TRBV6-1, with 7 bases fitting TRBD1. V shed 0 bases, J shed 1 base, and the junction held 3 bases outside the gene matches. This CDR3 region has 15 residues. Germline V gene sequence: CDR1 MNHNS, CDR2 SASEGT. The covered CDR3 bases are TGTGCCAGCAGTGAAGCGCCGACAGGGTCCTACGAG. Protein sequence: CASSEAPTGSYE. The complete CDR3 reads CASSEAPTGSYEQYF.

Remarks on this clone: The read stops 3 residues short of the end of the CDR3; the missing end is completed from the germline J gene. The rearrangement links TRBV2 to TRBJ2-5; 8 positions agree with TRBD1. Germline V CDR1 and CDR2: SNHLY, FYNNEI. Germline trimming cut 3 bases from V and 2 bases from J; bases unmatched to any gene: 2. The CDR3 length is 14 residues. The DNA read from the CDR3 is TGTGCCAGCAGTGACTGGACAGGGCAAGAGACC. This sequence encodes CASSDWTGQET. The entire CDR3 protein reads CASSDWTGQETQYF. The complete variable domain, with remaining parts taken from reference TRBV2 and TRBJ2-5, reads EPEVTQTPSHQVTQMGQEVILRCVPISNHLYFYWYRQILGQKVEFLVSFYNNEISEKSEIFDDQFSVERPDGSNFTLKIRSTKLEDSAMYFCASSDWTGQETQYFGPGTRLLVL.

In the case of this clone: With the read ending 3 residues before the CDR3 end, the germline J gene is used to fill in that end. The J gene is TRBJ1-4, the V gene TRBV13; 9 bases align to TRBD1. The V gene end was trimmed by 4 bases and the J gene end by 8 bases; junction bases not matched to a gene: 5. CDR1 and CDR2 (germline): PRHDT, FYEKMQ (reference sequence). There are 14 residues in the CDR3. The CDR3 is CASSYNRGREKLFF. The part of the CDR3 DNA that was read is TGTGCCAGCAGCTACAACAGGGGGCGCGAAAAA.

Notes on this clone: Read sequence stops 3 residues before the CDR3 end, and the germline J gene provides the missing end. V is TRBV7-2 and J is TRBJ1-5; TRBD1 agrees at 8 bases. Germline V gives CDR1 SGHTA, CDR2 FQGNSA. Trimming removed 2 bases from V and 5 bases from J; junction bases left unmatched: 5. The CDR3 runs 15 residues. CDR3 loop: CASSLRTGTDQPQHF. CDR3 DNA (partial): TGTGCCAGCAGCTTAAGGACAGGGACGGATCAGCCC.

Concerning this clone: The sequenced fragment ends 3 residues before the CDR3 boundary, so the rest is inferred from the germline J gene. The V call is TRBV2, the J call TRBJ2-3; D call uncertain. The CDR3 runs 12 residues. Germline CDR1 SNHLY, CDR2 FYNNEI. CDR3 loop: CASSGTQETQYF. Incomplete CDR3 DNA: TGTGCCAGCAGTGGAACACAAGAGACG.

The CDR3 sequence: CSARKQGDQPQHF. The sequenced part of the CDR3 DNA is TGCAGTGCTAGAAAACAGGGTGACCAGCCC. The rearrangement joins TRBV20-1 to TRBJ1-5; weak D call: TRBD1 (6 bases). The sequenced fragment ends 3 residues before the CDR3 boundary, so the rest is inferred from the germline J gene. This CDR3 contains 13 residues. The V end was cut by 2 bases, the J end by 7 bases, with 12 bases between. CDR1 DFQATT and CDR2 SNEGSKA come from the germline V gene (reference sequence).

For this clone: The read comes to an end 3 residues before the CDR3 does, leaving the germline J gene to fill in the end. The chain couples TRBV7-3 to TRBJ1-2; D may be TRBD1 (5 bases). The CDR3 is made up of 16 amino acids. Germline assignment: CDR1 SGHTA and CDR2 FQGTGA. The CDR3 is CASSLGLAGHYNDYTF. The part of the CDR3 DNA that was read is TGTGCCAGCAGCTTAGGGCTAGCGGGGCACTACAATGAC.

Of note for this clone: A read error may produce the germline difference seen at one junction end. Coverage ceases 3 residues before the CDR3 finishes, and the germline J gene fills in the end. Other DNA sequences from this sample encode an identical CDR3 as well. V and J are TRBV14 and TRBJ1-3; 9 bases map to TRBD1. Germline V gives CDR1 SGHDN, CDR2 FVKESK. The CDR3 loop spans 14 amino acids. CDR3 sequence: CASSRTGAGNTIYF. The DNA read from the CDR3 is TGTGCCAGCAGTCGGACAGGGGCTGGAAACACG.

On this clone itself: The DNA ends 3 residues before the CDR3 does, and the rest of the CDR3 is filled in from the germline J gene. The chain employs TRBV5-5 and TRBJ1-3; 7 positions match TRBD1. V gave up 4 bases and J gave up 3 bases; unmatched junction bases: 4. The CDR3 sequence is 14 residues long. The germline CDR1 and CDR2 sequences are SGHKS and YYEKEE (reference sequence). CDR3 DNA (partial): TGTGCCAGCAGCACCCAGGGGGTTGGAAACACC. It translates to CASSTQGVGNT. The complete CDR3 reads CASSTQGVGNTIYF.

The DNA read from the CDR3 is TGCAGTGCTAGAGGAACAGGGTTTAACTCTGGGGCCAACGTC. This codes for CSARGTGFNSGANV. The whole CDR3 sequence is CSARGTGFNSGANVLTF. The gene calls are TRBV20-1 and TRBJ2-6; D possibly corresponds to TRBD1 (6 bases). The read terminates 3 residues before the CDR3 end, so the remaining end is supplied by the germline J gene. The CDR3 spans 17 residues. Trimming took off 1 base at V and 0 bases at J, with 13 bases between the two ends. The germline gives CDR1 DFQATT, CDR2 SNEGSKA (reference sequence).

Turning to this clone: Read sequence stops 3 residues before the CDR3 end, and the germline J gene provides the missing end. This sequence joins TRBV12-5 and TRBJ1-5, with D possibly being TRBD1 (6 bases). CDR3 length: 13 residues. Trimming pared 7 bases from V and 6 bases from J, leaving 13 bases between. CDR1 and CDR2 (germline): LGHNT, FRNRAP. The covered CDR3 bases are TGTGCTAGTGCAGGGGCGGGAGGTCAGCCC. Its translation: CASAGAGGQP. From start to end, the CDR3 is CASAGAGGQPQHF.

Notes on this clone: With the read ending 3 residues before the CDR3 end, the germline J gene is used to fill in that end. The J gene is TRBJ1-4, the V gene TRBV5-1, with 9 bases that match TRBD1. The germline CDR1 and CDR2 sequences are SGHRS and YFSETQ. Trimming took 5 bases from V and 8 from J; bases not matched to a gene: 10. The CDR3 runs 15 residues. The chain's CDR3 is CASRGGQGEKEKLFF. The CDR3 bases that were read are TGCGCCAGCAGGGGGGGACAGGGAGAAAAGGAAAAA. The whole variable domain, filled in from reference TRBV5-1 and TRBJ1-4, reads KAGVTQTPRYLIKTRGQQVTLSCSPISGHRSVSWYQQTPGQGLQFLFEYFSETQRNKGNFPGRFSGRQFSNSRSEMNVSTLELGDSALYLCASRGGQGEKEKLFFGSGTQLSVL.

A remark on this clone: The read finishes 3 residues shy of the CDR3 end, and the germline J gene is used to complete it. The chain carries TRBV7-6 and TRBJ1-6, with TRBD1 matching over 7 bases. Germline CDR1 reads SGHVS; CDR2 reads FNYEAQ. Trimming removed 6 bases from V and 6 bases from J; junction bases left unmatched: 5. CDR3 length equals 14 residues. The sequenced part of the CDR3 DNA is TGTGCCAGCAGTATCGGGACAGTTAATTCACCC. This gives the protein CASSIGTVNSP. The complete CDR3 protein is CASSIGTVNSPLHF.

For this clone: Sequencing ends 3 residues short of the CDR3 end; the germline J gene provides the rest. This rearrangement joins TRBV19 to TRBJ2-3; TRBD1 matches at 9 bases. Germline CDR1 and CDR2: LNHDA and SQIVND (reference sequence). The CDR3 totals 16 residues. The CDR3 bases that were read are TGTGCCAGTAGTACCTACACAGGGGGCTCCAATCAGCCG. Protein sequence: CASSTYTGGSNQP. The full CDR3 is CASSTYTGGSNQPQYF.

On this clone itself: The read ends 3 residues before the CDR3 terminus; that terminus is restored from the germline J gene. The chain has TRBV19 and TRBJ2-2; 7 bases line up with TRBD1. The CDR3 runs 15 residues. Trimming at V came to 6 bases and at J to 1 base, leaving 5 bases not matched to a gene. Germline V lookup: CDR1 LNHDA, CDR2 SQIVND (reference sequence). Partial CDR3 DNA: TGTGCCAGTAGGAAGAACAGGGGGAACACCGGGGAG. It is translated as CASRKNRGNTGE. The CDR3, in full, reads CASRKNRGNTGELFF. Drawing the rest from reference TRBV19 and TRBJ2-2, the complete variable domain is DGGITQSPKYLFRKEGQNVTLSCEQNLNHDAMYWYRQDPGQGLRLIYYSQIVNDFQKGDIAEGYSVSREKKESFPLTVTSAQKNPTAFYLCASRKNRGNTGELFFGEGSRLTVL.

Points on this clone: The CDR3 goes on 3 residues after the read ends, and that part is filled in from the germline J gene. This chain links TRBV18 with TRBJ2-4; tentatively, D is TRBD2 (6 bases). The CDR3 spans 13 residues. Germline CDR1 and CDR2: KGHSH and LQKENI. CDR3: CASSPNLRRGQYF. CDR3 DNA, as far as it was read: TGTGCCAGCTCACCCAATCTAAGGCGGGGT.

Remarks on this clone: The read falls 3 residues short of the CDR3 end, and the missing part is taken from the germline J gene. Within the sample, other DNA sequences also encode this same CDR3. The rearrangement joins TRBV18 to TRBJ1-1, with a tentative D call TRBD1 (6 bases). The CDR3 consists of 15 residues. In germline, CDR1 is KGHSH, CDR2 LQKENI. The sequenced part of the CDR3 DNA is TGTGCCAGCTCACCACCGGGACAAGAAGGAGAGACC. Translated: CASSPPGQEGET. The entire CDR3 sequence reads CASSPPGQEGETAFF. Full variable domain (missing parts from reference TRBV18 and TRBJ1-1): NAGVMQNPRHLVRRRGQEARLRCSPMKGHSHVYWYRQLPEEGLKFMVYLQKENIIDESGMPKERFSAEFPKEGPSILRIQQVVRGDSAAYFCASSPPGQEGETAFFGQGTRLTVV.

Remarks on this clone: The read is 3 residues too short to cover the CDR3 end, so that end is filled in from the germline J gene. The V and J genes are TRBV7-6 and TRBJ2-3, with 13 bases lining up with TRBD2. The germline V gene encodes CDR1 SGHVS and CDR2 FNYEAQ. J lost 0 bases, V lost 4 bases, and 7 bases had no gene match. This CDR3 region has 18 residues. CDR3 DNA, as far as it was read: TGTGCCAGCAGCTCATCCGGACTAGCGGGAGCTAGCACAGATACG. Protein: CASSSSGLAGASTDT. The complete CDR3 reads CASSSSGLAGASTDTQYF.

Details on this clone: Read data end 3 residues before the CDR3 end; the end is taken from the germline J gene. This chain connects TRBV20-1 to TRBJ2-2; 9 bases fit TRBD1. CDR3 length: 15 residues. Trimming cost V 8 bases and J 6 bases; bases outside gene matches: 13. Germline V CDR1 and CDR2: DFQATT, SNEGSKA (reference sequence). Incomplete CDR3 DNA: TGCAGTTCATCCCCCGGGGACAGGGATTCCGGGGAG. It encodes CSSSPGDRDSGE. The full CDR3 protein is CSSSPGDRDSGELFF.